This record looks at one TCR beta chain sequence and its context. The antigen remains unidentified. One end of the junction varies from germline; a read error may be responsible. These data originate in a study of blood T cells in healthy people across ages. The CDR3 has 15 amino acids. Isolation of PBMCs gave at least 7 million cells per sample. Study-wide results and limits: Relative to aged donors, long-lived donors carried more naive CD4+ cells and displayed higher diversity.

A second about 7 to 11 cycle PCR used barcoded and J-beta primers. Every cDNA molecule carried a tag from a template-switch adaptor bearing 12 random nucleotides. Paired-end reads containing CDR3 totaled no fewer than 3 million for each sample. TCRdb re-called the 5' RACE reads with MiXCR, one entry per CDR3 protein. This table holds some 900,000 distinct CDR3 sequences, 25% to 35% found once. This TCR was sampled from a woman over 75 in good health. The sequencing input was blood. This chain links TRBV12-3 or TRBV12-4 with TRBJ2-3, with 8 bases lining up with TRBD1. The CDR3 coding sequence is TGTGCCAGCAGTCCCCGACAGGGGAGAGCAGATGCGCAGTATTTT. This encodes CASSPRQGRADAQYF.